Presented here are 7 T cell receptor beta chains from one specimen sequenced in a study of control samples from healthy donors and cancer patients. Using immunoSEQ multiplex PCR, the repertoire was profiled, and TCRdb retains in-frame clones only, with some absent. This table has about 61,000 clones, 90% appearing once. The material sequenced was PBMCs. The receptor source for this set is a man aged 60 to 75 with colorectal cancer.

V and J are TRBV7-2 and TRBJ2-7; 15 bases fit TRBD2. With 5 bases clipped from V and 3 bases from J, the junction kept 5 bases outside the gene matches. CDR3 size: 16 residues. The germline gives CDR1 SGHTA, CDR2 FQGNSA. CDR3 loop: CASSGRTSGGVYEQYF. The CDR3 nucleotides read TGTGCCAGCAGCGGAAGGACTAGCGGGGGGGTCTACGAGCAGTACTTC.

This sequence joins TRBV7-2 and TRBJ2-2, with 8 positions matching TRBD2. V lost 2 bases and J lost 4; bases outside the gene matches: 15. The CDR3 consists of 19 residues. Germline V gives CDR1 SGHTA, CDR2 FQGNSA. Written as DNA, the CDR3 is TGTGCCAGCAGCTTACTTTCCTCCGGGGGGGGGACCCTCACCGGGGAGCTGTTTTTT. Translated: CASSLLSSGGGTLTGELFF.

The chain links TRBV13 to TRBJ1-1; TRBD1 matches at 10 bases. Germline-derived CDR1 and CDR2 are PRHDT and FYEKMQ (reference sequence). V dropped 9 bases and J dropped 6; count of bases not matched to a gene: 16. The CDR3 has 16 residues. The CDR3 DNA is TGTGCCAGTCATGACAGGGGGCCCGGGGTGGCCGCTGAAGCTTTCTTT. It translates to CASHDRGPGVAAEAFF. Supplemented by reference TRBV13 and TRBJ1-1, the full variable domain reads AAGVIQSPRHLIKEKRETATLKCYPIPRHDTVYWYQQGPGQDPQFLISFYEKMQSDKGSIPDRFSAQQFSDYHSELNMSSLELGDSALYFCASHDRGPGVAAEAFFGQGTRLTVV.

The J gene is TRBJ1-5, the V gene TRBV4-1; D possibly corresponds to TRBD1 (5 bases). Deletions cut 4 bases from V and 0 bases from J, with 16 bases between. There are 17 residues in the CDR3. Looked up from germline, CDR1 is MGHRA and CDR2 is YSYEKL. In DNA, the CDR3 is TGCGCCAGCAGCCCCCAGTCCAGGGTTCATAGCAATCAGCCCCAGCATTTT. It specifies CASSPQSRVHSNQPQHF.

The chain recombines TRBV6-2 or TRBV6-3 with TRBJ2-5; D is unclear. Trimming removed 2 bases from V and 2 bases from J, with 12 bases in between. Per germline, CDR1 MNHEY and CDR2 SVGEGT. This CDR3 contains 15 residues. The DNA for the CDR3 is TGTGCCAGCAGTTACAAGGGCCCCAATCAAGAGACCCAGTACTTC. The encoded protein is CASSYKGPNQETQYF.

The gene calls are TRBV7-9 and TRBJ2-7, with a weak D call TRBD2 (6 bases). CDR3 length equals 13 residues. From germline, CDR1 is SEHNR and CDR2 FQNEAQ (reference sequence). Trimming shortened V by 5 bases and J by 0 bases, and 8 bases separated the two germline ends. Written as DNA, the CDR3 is TGTGCCAGCAGCCCACTAGCCTCCTACGAGCAGTACTTC. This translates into CASSPLASYEQYF.

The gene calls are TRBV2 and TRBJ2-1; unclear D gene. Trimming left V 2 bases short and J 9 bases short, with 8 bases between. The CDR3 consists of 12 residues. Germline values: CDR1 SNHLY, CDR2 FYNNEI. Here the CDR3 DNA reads TGTGCCAGCAGTGAACCGCCAGCTGAGCAGTTCTTC. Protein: CASSEPPAEQFF.